This entry features one T cell receptor beta chain sequence. Its antigen is not known. For every TCR library, roughly 3.5 ug of total RNA was used. Amplification used two nested PCRs: roughly 16 cycles, then 9 cycles, on TCRalpha/TCRbeta cDNA. Reprocessing the 5' RACE reads, TCRdb reports a single entry for every CDR3 protein and omits DNA. The table lists 440,000 or so distinct CDR3 sequences, with around 2.3% in the top ten. The sample comes from a study of monozygotic twins with inflammatory bowel disease. Broader study findings: Telling different T cell subtypes apart from each other was not possible.

The sequence derives from a human donor with ulcerative colitis or Crohn's disease, or a healthy co-twin of an affected twin (not recorded which). Sequencing was performed on blood.

CDR3 loop: CSALGQGAGQPQHF. The chain uses TRBV20-1 and TRBJ1-5; the TCRdb call, TRBD1, lacks DNA for checking. There are 14 residues in the CDR3. The germline gives CDR1 DFQATT, CDR2 SNEGSKA (reference sequence).